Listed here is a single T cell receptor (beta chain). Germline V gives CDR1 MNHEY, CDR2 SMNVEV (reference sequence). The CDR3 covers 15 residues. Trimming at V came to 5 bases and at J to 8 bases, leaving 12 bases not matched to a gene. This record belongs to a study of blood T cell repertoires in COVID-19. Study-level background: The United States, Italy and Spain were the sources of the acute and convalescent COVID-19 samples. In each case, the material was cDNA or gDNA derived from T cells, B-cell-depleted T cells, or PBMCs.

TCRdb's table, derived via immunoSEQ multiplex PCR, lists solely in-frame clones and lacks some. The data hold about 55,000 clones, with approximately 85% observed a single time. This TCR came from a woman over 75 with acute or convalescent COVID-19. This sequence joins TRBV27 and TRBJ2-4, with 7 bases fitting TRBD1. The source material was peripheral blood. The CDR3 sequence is CASSMSGTDFDIQYF. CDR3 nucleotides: TGTGCCAGCAGTATGTCCGGGACAGATTTTGACATTCAGTACTTC.